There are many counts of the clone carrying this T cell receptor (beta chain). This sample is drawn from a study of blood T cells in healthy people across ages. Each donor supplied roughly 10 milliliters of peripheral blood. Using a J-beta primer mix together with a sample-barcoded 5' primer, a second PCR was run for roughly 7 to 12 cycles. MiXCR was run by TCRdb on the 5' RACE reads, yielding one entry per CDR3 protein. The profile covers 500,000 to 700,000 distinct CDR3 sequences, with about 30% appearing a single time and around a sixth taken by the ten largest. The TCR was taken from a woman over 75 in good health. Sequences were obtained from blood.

The CDR3 region has the DNA TGCAGTGCGGACTCAGGCTTTAGGTACCAAGAGACCCAGTACTTC. Its translation: CSADSGFRYQETQYF. The chain employs TRBV20-1 and TRBJ2-5; weak D call: TRBD2 (5 bases). V was trimmed by 6 bases and J by 0 bases, leaving 17 bases between them. In germline, CDR1 is DFQATT, CDR2 SNEGSKA (reference sequence). The CDR3 covers 15 residues.